This T cell receptor (beta chain) was obtained from a study of blood T cell repertoires in COVID-19. Study overall: Acute and convalescent COVID-19 samples came from the United States, Italy and Spain. Sample material is recorded as cDNA or gDNA derived from T cells, B-cell-depleted T cells, or PBMCs.

The germline gives CDR1 SGHDT, CDR2 YYEEEE. Trimming removed 2 bases from V and 3 bases from J, with 12 bases in between. The CDR3 totals 14 residues. Profiled with immunoSEQ multiplex PCR; TCRdb holds only in-frame clones, not every one. The sample holds fewer than 350,000 clones; roughly 90% are singletons and the top ten take approximately 12%. This chain links TRBV5-6 with TRBJ2-7, with D possibly being TRBD1 (6 bases). The source material was peripheral blood. The receptor comes from a woman in her twenties or thirties with COVID-19, enrolled during active disease. CDR3 residues: CASSFRQVNYEQYF. The DNA of the CDR3 is TGTGCCAGCAGCTTTCGACAGGTTAACTACGAGCAGTACTTC.